The 23 T cell receptor beta chains given below trace back to one sample, sequenced in a study of T cell responses to AZD1222 COVID-19 vaccine. Generated by immunoSEQ multiplex PCR, the TCRdb table keeps only in-frame clones and is missing some. The sample has about 140,000 clones, more than 70% seen once. The sample was peripheral blood, taken on day 0 of AZD1222 vaccination. The receptors stem from an adult in good health.

The chain recombines TRBV6-5 with TRBJ2-5, with 7 bases matching TRBD1. CDR1 and CDR2 (germline): MNHEY, SVGAGI. V lost 5 bases and J lost 5; bases outside the gene matches: 11. The CDR3 contains 15 residues. The CDR3 region is CASSRAGGPGETQYF. In nucleotides, the CDR3 is TGTGCCAGCAGTCGCGCAGGGGGACCAGGGGAGACCCAGTACTTC.

The CDR3 DNA sequence: TGTGCCAGCGCGGACAGTACTAATGAAAAACTGTTTTTT. Its translation: CASADSTNEKLFF. This sequence joins TRBV6-5 and TRBJ1-4; perhaps TRBD1 as D (6 bases). V dropped 8 bases and J dropped 2 bases, with 9 bases sitting between them. Germline V gene data show CDR1 as MNHEY and CDR2 as SVGAGI. The CDR3 totals 13 residues.

The V gene is TRBV7-2, the J gene TRBJ1-4, with D uncertain. Trimming removed 5 bases at V and 8 bases at J, with 12 bases between. The germline gives CDR1 SGHTA, CDR2 FQGNSA. The CDR3 consists of 13 residues. Here the CDR3 DNA reads TGTGCCAGCAGCGTAGAAAGGCAGGAAAAACTGTTTTTT. This encodes CASSVERQEKLFF.

The rearrangement joins TRBV7-2 to TRBJ2-7, with D perhaps assigned TRBD1 or TRBD2 (6 bases each). The CDR3 has 15 amino acids. CDR1 is SGHTA and CDR2 is FQGNSA in the germline V gene. The V end lost 4 bases, the J end lost 6 bases, and 19 bases lay between the germline ends. CDR3 nucleotides: TGTGCCAGCAGCTACCGCCTATTACAGGGAGGCGAGCAGTACTTC. It encodes CASSYRLLQGGEQYF.

This clone was seen more than once but under ten times. The chain employs TRBV28 and TRBJ1-5; 9 bases match TRBD1. Germline V gene lookup returns CDR1 MDHEN and CDR2 SYDVKM. This CDR3 region has 16 residues. V lost 3 bases to trimming and J lost 7 bases; unmatched junction nucleotides: 10. The CDR3 region has the DNA TGTGCCAGCAGTTTTTTCCGGGACAGGGTTCGACAGCCCCAGCATTTT. Translated, it gives CASSFFRDRVRQPQHF.

The chain combines TRBV3-1 (or the pseudogene TRBV3-2) with TRBJ1-2; D is undetermined. Germline CDR1 and CDR2: LGHDT and YNNKEL (reference sequence). Trimming stripped 0 bases from V and 0 bases from J, with 8 bases between. CDR3 length: 15 residues. Here the CDR3 DNA reads TGTGCCAGCAGCCAAGAACCGGTTACTAACTATGGCTACACCTTC. This encodes CASSQEPVTNYGYTF.

This CDR3 reads CASSQHAFTSGREDEQFF. The CDR3 region has the DNA TGCGCCAGCAGCCAACACGCCTTTACTAGCGGGAGGGAAGATGAGCAGTTCTTC. The gene calls are TRBV4-1 and TRBJ2-1, with 13 bases lining up with TRBD2. The germline CDR1 and CDR2 sequences are MGHRA and YSYEKL. The CDR3 spans 18 residues. Germline trimming cut 2 bases from V and 8 bases from J; bases unmatched to any gene: 12.

This chain links TRBV5-1 with TRBJ2-1; the D is unclear. Germline V lookup: CDR1 SGHRS, CDR2 YFSETQ. The V and J ends lost 2 bases and 4 bases respectively, with 13 bases between them. The CDR3 contains 15 residues. The CDR3 DNA follows: TGCGCCAGCAGCTTTGGAACCAAACAATACAATGAGCAGTTCTTC. Amino acid sequence: CASSFGTKQYNEQFF.

This clone was counted only a few times. This sequence joins TRBV5-1 and TRBJ1-1; D gene uncertain. Germline CDR1 and CDR2: SGHRS and YFSETQ. V dropped 0 bases and J dropped 1 base, with 10 bases sitting between them. The CDR3 has 15 amino acids. CDR3 DNA sequence: TGCGCCAGCAGCTTGGTCGACAACAGGAACACTGAAGCTTTCTTT. Its translation: CASSLVDNRNTEAFF. The full variable domain, in which reference TRBV5-1 and TRBJ1-1 provide the parts outside the CDR3, is KAGVTQTPRYLIKTRGQQVTLSCSPISGHRSVSWYQQTPGQGLQFLFEYFSETQRNKGNFPGRFSGRQFSNSRSEMNVSTLELGDSALYLCASSLVDNRNTEAFFGQGTRLTVV.

This rearrangement joins TRBV18 to TRBJ1-2, with D possibly TRBD1 on 6 matching bases. CDR3 size: 16 residues. Trimming cost V 3 bases and J 6 bases, with 20 bases left between them. The germline CDR1 and CDR2 sequences are KGHSH and LQKENI. The CDR3 DNA reads TGTGCCAGCTCACCGGATACAGGGCGCCTCTCAAATGGCTACACCTTC. It encodes CASSPDTGRLSNGYTF. The complete variable domain, with remaining parts taken from reference TRBV18 and TRBJ1-2, reads NAGVMQNPRHLVRRRGQEARLRCSPMKGHSHVYWYRQLPEEGLKFMVYLQKENIIDESGMPKERFSAEFPKEGPSILRIQQVVRGDSAAYFCASSPDTGRLSNGYTFGSGTRLTVV.

The CDR3 bases are TGTGCCAGTAGTTTGGGACAGGGATTGTGGAGCAATCAGCCCCAGCATTTT. Translating gives CASSLGQGLWSNQPQHF. V usage is TRBV19 and J usage is TRBJ1-5; 9 nucleotides agree with TRBD1. The CDR3 totals 17 residues. CDR1 is LNHDA and CDR2 is SQIVND in the germline V gene (reference sequence). V was pared by 5 bases and J by 1 base, with 9 bases of the junction left unmatched.

CDR3 in DNA: TGTGCCAGTAGTAAGGAAGCGAACGCGAACACCGGGGAGCTGTTTTTT. This sequence encodes CASSKEANANTGELFF. The chain is built from TRBV19 and TRBJ2-2; D unresolved. CDR3 length equals 16 residues. In germline, CDR1 is LNHDA, CDR2 SQIVND (reference sequence). Trimming removed 4 bases from V and 0 bases from J, with 12 bases in between.

The V gene is TRBV5-8, the J gene TRBJ2-7; either TRBD1 or TRBD2 may supply D (5 bases each). Trimming took 2 bases from V and 3 from J, leaving 12 bases between them. Germline-derived CDR1 and CDR2 are SGHTS and YDEGEE. The CDR3 has 14 residues. The CDR3 is CASSFGASFYEQYF. CDR3 DNA sequence: TGTGCCAGCAGCTTCGGGGCCTCGTTCTACGAGCAGTACTTC.

The chain recombines TRBV19 with TRBJ1-4; D ambiguous. V was clipped by 1 base and J by 5 bases, with 11 bases between them. The germline CDR1 and CDR2 sequences are LNHDA and SQIVND (reference sequence). The CDR3 has 15 residues. In nucleotides, the CDR3 is TGTGCCAGTAGTATAGGGCTTAGTACAAATGAAAAACTGTTTTTT. It encodes CASSIGLSTNEKLFF.

This clone was counted a few times. The chain employs TRBV7-2 and TRBJ2-1; D might be TRBD1 or TRBD2, each matching 5 bases. The CDR3 spans 14 residues. V lost 9 bases and J 0 bases, leaving 12 bases between the germline ends. CDR1 and CDR2 from the germline V gene are SGHTA and FQGNSA. CDR3 residues: CASYRGTSYNEQFF. As DNA, the CDR3 is TGTGCCAGTTATAGAGGGACCTCCTACAATGAGCAGTTCTTC.

The V call is TRBV4-3, the J call TRBJ2-7, with 14 bases fitting TRBD2. The CDR3 contains 17 residues. The trim removed 0 bases at V and 6 bases at J, leaving 7 bases unmatched. CDR1 LGHNA and CDR2 YSLEER come from the germline V gene. The CDR3 DNA reads TGCGCCAGCAGCCAAGATTTAGGACTAGCGGGAGGCCCCGAGCAGTACTTC. The encoded protein is CASSQDLGLAGGPEQYF.

The chain links TRBV19 to TRBJ2-7, with TRBD2 matching 8 bases. Germline V gives CDR1 LNHDA, CDR2 SQIVND (reference sequence). This CDR3 has 13 residues. The V and J ends lost 9 bases and 6 bases, in that order; junction bases with no gene match: 10. CDR3 protein: CASAMGLAGEQYF. The DNA for the CDR3 is TGTGCCAGCGCTATGGGGCTAGCGGGCGAGCAGTACTTC.

The V call is TRBV6-4, the J call TRBJ2-5; 11 nucleotides agree with TRBD2. V was clipped by 6 bases and J by 5 bases; unmatched bases: 11. The CDR3 spans 16 residues. Germline CDR1 and CDR2: MRHNA and SNTAGT. The CDR3 sequence: CASSAATSGSLETQYF. The CDR3 bases are TGTGCCAGCAGCGCAGCCACTAGCGGGAGCCTGGAGACCCAGTACTTC.

This sequence joins TRBV19 and TRBJ2-7, with 8 nucleotides matching TRBD1. The CDR3 loop spans 16 amino acids. Per the germline V gene, CDR1 is LNHDA and CDR2 is SQIVND (reference sequence). V lost 2 bases and J lost 2; bases outside the gene matches: 8. This CDR3 reads CASSIPGTGDTYEQYF. The CDR3 DNA reads TGTGCCAGTAGTATACCGGGGACAGGAGATACCTACGAGCAGTACTTC.

The CDR3 DNA follows: TGTGCCATCAGTGAGTCGGCGGGTGGACCTAGCAATCAGCCCCAGCATTTT. This gives the protein CAISESAGGPSNQPQHF. The genes are TRBV10-3 and TRBJ1-5; D not certain. This CDR3 contains 17 residues. Germline values: CDR1 ENHRY, CDR2 SYGVKD. Trimming took 0 bases from V and 0 from J, leaving 12 bases between them.

The chain joins TRBV4-3 to TRBJ2-2; D uncertain. From germline, CDR1 is LGHNA and CDR2 YSLEER. The CDR3 runs 14 residues. The ends were cut back, 0 bases at V and 2 bases at J, with 4 bases in the middle. CDR3 residues: CASSQERNTGELFF. In DNA, the CDR3 is TGCGCCAGCAGCCAAGAGAGAAACACCGGGGAGCTGTTTTTT.

The CDR3 spells CASSQRETGTYEQYF. In nucleotides, the CDR3 is TGTGCCAGCAGCCAGAGGGAGACAGGGACCTACGAGCAGTACTTC. The chain uses TRBV3-1 (or the pseudogene TRBV3-2) and TRBJ2-7, with 7 bases aligning to TRBD1. CDR3 length: 15 residues. V dropped 3 bases and J dropped 2; count of bases not matched to a gene: 7. In germline, CDR1 is LGHDT, CDR2 YNNKEL (reference sequence).

V is TRBV19 and J is TRBJ1-3; the D is unclear. Germline values: CDR1 LNHDA, CDR2 SQIVND (reference sequence). V was trimmed by 11 bases and J by 3 bases, leaving 14 bases between them. The CDR3 loop spans 13 amino acids. The CDR3 bases are TGTGCCGCCACTAGGTCGGATGGAAACACCATATATTTT. This gives the protein CAATRSDGNTIYF.